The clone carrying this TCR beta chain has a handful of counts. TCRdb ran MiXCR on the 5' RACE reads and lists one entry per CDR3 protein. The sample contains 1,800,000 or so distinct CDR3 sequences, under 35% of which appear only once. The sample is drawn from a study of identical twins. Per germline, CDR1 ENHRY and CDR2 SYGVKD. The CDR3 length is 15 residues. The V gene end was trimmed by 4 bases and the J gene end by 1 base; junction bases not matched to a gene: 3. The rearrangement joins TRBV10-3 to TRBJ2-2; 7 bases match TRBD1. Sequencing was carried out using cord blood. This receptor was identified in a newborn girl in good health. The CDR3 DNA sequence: TGTGCCATCAGTGGGGACAGCTTGAACACCGGGGAGCTGTTTTTT. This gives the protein CAISGDSLNTGELFF.